This T cell receptor beta chain is from a study of early T cells in non-severe SARS-CoV-2 infection. Study-level results: Matching with VDJdb favored anti-spike CD8 responses (missing private and CD4 specificities).

One entry per CDR3 protein, called by TCRdb with MiXCR from the 5' RACE reads. The top ten hold about 7.5% of the sample, which has nearly 90,000 distinct CDR3 sequences, roughly 14% seen once. Trimming shortened V by 7 bases and J by 2 bases, and 14 bases separated the two germline ends. The CDR3 consists of 13 residues. Germline V CDR1 and CDR2: SQVTM, ANQGSEA. Regarding this clonotype: What it binds is not known.

The sequence came from an adult who was a healthcare worker with PCR-confirmed SARS-CoV-2 infection or an uninfected control (not recorded which). The material sequenced was whole blood. The rearrangement joins TRBV29-1 to TRBJ2-5; the D gene is possibly TRBD1 (5 bases). The CDR3 DNA is TGCAGCGCGCAGGGTGTGGGACAAGAGACCCAGTACTTC. Its protein is CSAQGVGQETQYF.